These T cell receptor beta chains were read from a single sample in a study of PD-1 blockade in classical Hodgkin lymphoma. Only in-frame clones appear in the TCRdb table, and some are missing; sequencing was by immunoSEQ multiplex PCR. The repertoire holds 75,000 to 100,000 clones, with roughly 81% as singletons. Specimen: peripheral blood mononuclear cells (PBMCs), collected before the second cycle of nivolumab. These receptors originate from a human donor with classical Hodgkin lymphoma. Each CDR3 is given without its conserved first and last residue. A row's size may be missing; if present it is once, few, many or a size class.

J	size	V	CDR3
TRBJ2-2	.	TRBV7-3	ASSQMGTRATGELF
TRBJ2-2	.	TRBV19	ASGWGSTGELF
TRBJ2-1	.	TRBV7-6	ASSLGTSGYNEQF
TRBJ1-1	.	TRBV10-3	AISEGFGGEAF
TRBJ1-5	.	TRBV7-9	ASSQAEAQPQH
TRBJ2-2	.	TRBV6-6	ASRPNSAGELF
TRBJ1-2	.	TRBV4-2	ASSPQRGQGDPRVSGGYGYT
TRBJ2-1	.	TRBV6-1	ASSEIANEQF
TRBJ2-7	.	TRBV11-2	ASSLGDGSYEQY
TRBJ2-5	.	TRBV30	AWSLAGGGETQY
TRBJ2-1	.	TRBV19	ASSLRTSGGGREQF
TRBJ2-5	.	TRBV28	ASSLSQGGLETQY
TRBJ2-5	.	TRBV19	ASSKKGHQETQY
TRBJ2-1	.	TRBV13	ASSLDPGGYYNEQF
TRBJ1-1	.	TRBV7-2	ASSSSVQAEAF
TRBJ2-1	few	TRBV28	ASSPQDPTGNEQF
TRBJ1-4	.	TRBV4-3	ASSHLSGDEKLF
TRBJ2-2	medium-sized	TRBV10-2	ASSEFTTGELF
TRBJ2-1	.	TRBV25-1	ASSVRGSQPDEQF
TRBJ1-2	few	TRBV19	ASSIDRNGYT
TRBJ2-1	.	TRBV28	ASSLTGSYNEQF
TRBJ2-7	once	TRBV2	ASSGQGAYEQY
TRBJ2-5	few	TRBV5-4	ASSLGGLAGSQETQY
TRBJ2-1	.	TRBV18	ASSPQNEQF
TRBJ1-1	.	TRBV13	ASSSTELHRAMNTEAF
TRBJ2-7	.	TRBV27	ASSTDRAADEQY
TRBJ1-2	.	TRBV14	ASSQDRRSTNYGYT
TRBJ2-7	.	TRBV19	ASSMWGPSYEQY
TRBJ1-4	.	TRBV2	ASSEVPQTTNEKLF
TRBJ2-1	.	TRBV5-1	ASSRTSGSLGEQF
TRBJ2-7	.	TRBV10-3	AISEMDRGEQY
TRBJ2-3	.	TRBV7-2	ASSPSGARDTQY
TRBJ2-3	.	TRBV5-4	ASSLGPGGTDTQY
TRBJ2-1	few	TRBV5-4	ASSSRLAEQF
TRBJ2-2	.	TRBV19	ASSIQGAINTGELF
TRBJ1-1	.	TRBV28	ASTLPQGAGNTEAF
TRBJ2-7	many	TRBV2	ASRGQGGYSYEQY
TRBJ2-1	.	TRBV18	ASSREQNNEQF
TRBJ1-3	once	TRBV6-6	ASRPTGVGNTIY
TRBJ2-7	.	TRBV7-8	ASSLAPRGNEQY
TRBJ2-5	.	TRBV29-1	SVVRGGGETQY